The 22 T cell receptor beta chains below were found in one sample sequenced in a study of OX40 agonist ivuxolimab in advanced cancers. Data came from immunoSEQ multiplex PCR; TCRdb stores just in-frame clones and leaves some out. The sample lists approximately 82,000 clones, 70% to 90% occurring once. Here the sequenced sample was CD4+ or CD8+ T cells sorted from blood, taken in a trial of the OX40 agonist ivuxolimab. The receptors derive from an adult with an advanced solid tumor such as melanoma, head and neck, liver or kidney cancer.

The gene calls are TRBV18 and TRBJ2-7, with a weak D call TRBD1 (5 bases). CDR3 length: 14 amino acids. V was cut by 5 bases and J by 1 base, with 12 bases left in between. The germline V gene has CDR1 KGHSH and CDR2 LQKENI. The CDR3 nucleotides are TGTGCCAGCTCAGCAGGGCACGGGTCCTACGAGCAGTACTTC. Translation: CASSAGHGSYEQYF.

The rearrangement joins TRBV21-1 to TRBJ2-7. TRBV21-1 is noted as a pseudogene. There are 16 residues in the CDR3. The CDR3: CASSKADRSEGGEQYF. The CDR3 DNA reads TGTGCCAGCAGCAAAGCAGACAGATCCGAGGGGGGAGAGCAGTACTTC.

The chain combines TRBV11-2 with TRBJ2-2; D unresolved. The CDR3 has 14 amino acids. CDR1 is SGHAT, CDR2 FQNNGV, per germline. The V end was cut by 9 bases, the J end by 3 bases, with 14 bases between. The CDR3 reads CASQMRSYTGELFF. CDR3 DNA: TGTGCCAGTCAAATGAGGTCGTACACCGGGGAGCTGTTTTTT. Together with reference TRBV11-2 and TRBJ2-2, the CDR3 gives the full variable domain: EAGVAQSPRYKIIEKRQSVAFWCNPISGHATLYWYQQILGQGPKLLIQFQNNGVVDDSQLPKDRFSAERLKGVDSTLKIQPAKLEDSAVYLCASQMRSYTGELFFGEGSRLTVL.

The V and J genes are TRBV11-2 and TRBJ1-1; 7 bases agree with TRBD1. V gave up 1 base and J gave up 8 bases; unmatched junction bases: 10. This CDR3 is built from 15 residues. The V gene's germline CDR1 is SGHAT and CDR2 FQNNGV. The CDR3 DNA sequence: TGTGCCAGCAGCTTAGCCCCGCAGGGGGGAGGCGAAGCTTTCTTT. Translating it yields CASSLAPQGGGEAFF.

In its sample, this clone was seen a few times. The chain recombines TRBV5-1 with TRBJ2-7, with TRBD2 matching over 7 bases. Germline values: CDR1 SGHRS, CDR2 YFSETQ. This CDR3 comprises 14 residues. Trimming took 0 bases from V and 6 from J; bases not matched to a gene: 6. The CDR3 nucleotides read TGCGCCAGCAGCTTGGCTAGCGGCAACCGCGAGCAGTACTTC. This codes for CASSLASGNREQYF.

The genes are TRBV2 and TRBJ2-1; 12 nucleotides align to TRBD2. The CDR3 covers 14 residues. Trimming took 7 bases from V and 8 from J; bases not matched to a gene: 6. The V gene's germline CDR1 is SNHLY and CDR2 FYNNEI. The CDR3 spells CASKSSGGAYEQFF. In DNA form, the CDR3 reads TGTGCCAGCAAGTCTAGCGGGGGGGCCTATGAGCAGTTCTTC.

V and J are TRBV7-3 and TRBJ2-1, with 10 bases fitting TRBD2. The CDR3 loop spans 17 amino acids. With V trimmed by 3 bases and J by 0 bases, 5 bases remained unmatched. Germline CDR1 is SGHTA and CDR2 is FQGTGA. This CDR3 is CASSFRTSGSSYNEQFF. The CDR3, as DNA: TGTGCCAGCAGCTTTAGGACTAGCGGTTCCTCCTACAATGAGCAGTTCTTC.

This clone is labeled medium-sized (0.01 to 0.1%). This CDR3 is also generated by other DNA sequences in the sample. The rearrangement joins TRBV7-9 to TRBJ2-7; no definite D call. The CDR3 has 14 amino acids. Germline CDR1 is SEHNR and CDR2 is FQNEAQ (reference sequence). V was shortened by 5 bases and J by 1 base, with 12 bases between the two germline ends. The CDR3 protein is CASSPKTGSYEQYF. The CDR3 DNA is TGTGCCAGCAGCCCGAAGACCGGTTCCTACGAGCAGTACTTC.

This rearrangement joins TRBV4-1 to TRBJ1-2, with 7 positions matching TRBD1. V shed 1 base, J shed 2 bases, and the junction held 7 bases outside the gene matches. Germline loops: CDR1 MGHRA, CDR2 YSYEKL. The CDR3 is 16 amino acids. The CDR3 DNA reads TGCGCCAGCAGCCAAGGTCGGGCCAGGGGGAACTATGGCTACACCTTC. Translated: CASSQGRARGNYGYTF.

The CDR3, as DNA: TGTGCCAGCAGCTTATATGTGCGGGGACAGGGAGTCAACACCATATATTTT. This sequence encodes CASSLYVRGQGVNTIYF. V and J are TRBV7-6 and TRBJ1-3, with TRBD1 identical over 9 bases. The CDR3 totals 17 residues. V trimming: 2 bases; J trimming: 7 bases; junction bases outside the gene matches: 12. The germline V gene has CDR1 SGHVS and CDR2 FNYEAQ.

This sequence joins TRBV28 and TRBJ2-3; D remains unclear. V was shortened by 2 bases and J by 4 bases, with 7 bases between the two germline ends. Germline CDR1 is MDHEN and CDR2 is SYDVKM. The CDR3 extends over 13 amino acids. The CDR3 DNA reads as TGTGCCAGCAGTTTACCCGGATCAGATACGCAGTATTTT. This translates into CASSLPGSDTQYF.

J is TRBJ2-7 and V is TRBV10-3; possibly TRBD1 for D (6 bases). Per germline, CDR1 ENHRY and CDR2 SYGVKD. The CDR3 length is 14 residues. Trimming left V 3 bases short and J 2 bases short, with 11 bases between. The CDR3 reads CAISDGRGAYEQYF. CDR3 coding DNA: TGTGCCATCAGTGATGGCAGGGGAGCCTACGAGCAGTACTTC.

The chain links TRBV6-1 to TRBJ2-1; 10 bases are shared with TRBD2. J lost 3 bases, V lost 6 bases, and 5 bases had no gene match. This CDR3 comprises 15 residues. CDR1 and CDR2 (germline): MNHNS, SASEGT. In DNA, the CDR3 is TGTGCCAGCAGGAAGGGACTAGCGTTCTACAATGAGCAGTTCTTC. Translating gives CASRKGLAFYNEQFF.

The V gene is TRBV28, the J gene TRBJ2-5; 16 nucleotides match TRBD2. This CDR3 is 18 amino acids long. Germline trimming cut 6 bases from V and 2 bases from J; bases unmatched to any gene: 9. CDR1 MDHEN and CDR2 SYDVKM come from the germline V gene. CDR3 in DNA: TGTGCCAGCAGCAAGGGACTAGCGGGAGGGCAACGGCAAGAGACCCAGTACTTC. Protein: CASSKGLAGGQRQETQYF.

The chain links TRBV4-2 to TRBJ1-4; 12 nucleotides align to TRBD1. The CDR3 runs to 16 residues. The germline CDR1 and CDR2 sequences are LGHNA and YNFKEQ. V lost 3 bases, J lost 5 bases, and 4 bases stayed unmatched. The CDR3 protein is CASSQGDRGQNEKLFF. DNA for the CDR3: TGTGCCAGCAGCCAGGGGGACAGGGGGCAAAATGAAAAACTGTTTTTT.

The chain is built from TRBV2 and TRBJ2-5, with 7 bases matching TRBD1. Germline V gene sequence: CDR1 SNHLY, CDR2 FYNNEI. The ends lost 7 bases at V and 4 bases at J; junction bases unmatched: 12. CDR3 length equals 15 residues. The CDR3 nucleotides are TGTGCCAGCACTCCAGAGGGGGCCGGAGGAGAGACCCAGTACTTC. Amino acids: CASTPEGAGGETQYF.

This clone has only a few counts. The rearrangement joins TRBV4-1 to TRBJ1-2; no definite D call. V lost 0 bases, J lost 4 bases, and 18 bases lay in between. The germline CDR1 and CDR2 sequences are MGHRA and YSYEKL. There are 17 residues in the CDR3. CDR3 sequence (DNA): TGCGCCAGCAGCCAAGATGGGTTGGTGAACGGCGGCTATGGCTACACCTTC. Encoded protein: CASSQDGLVNGGYGYTF.

V and J are TRBV15 and TRBJ1-2, with unresolved D. Trimming took off 0 bases at V and 2 bases at J, with 4 bases between the two ends. The CDR3 covers 13 residues. Germline V gene lookup returns CDR1 LNHNV and CDR2 YYDKDF (reference sequence). The CDR3 DNA sequence: TGTGCCACCAGCAGAGACGGGAACTATGGCTACACCTTC. It yields the protein CATSRDGNYGYTF. Full variable domain (rest looked up from reference TRBV15 and TRBJ1-2): DAMVIQNPRYQVTQFGKPVTLSCSQTLNHNVMYWYQQKSSQAPKLLFHYYDKDFNNEADTPDNFQSRRPNTSFCFLDIRSPGLGDTAMYLCATSRDGNYGYTFGSGTRLTVV.

This sequence joins TRBV28 and TRBJ1-4, with 12 positions matching TRBD1. Per germline, CDR1 MDHEN and CDR2 SYDVKM. The CDR3 is made up of 17 amino acids. The V and J ends lost 4 bases and 6 bases, in that order; junction bases with no gene match: 9. CDR3 protein: CASSSTGQGALDEKLFF. For the CDR3, the DNA is TGTGCCAGCAGTTCAACGGGACAGGGGGCCTTAGATGAAAAACTGTTTTTT.

This sequence joins TRBV28 and TRBJ2-1, with TRBD2 matching over 12 bases. V was pared by 3 bases and J by 8 bases, with 5 bases of the junction left unmatched. The germline CDR1 and CDR2 sequences are MDHEN and SYDVKM. The length of the CDR3 is 15 residues. The CDR3 region has the DNA TGTGCCAGCAGTTTGGCTAGCGGGGGGGCCTATGAGCAGTTCTTC. This sequence encodes CASSLASGGAYEQFF.

The rearrangement joins TRBV28 to TRBJ1-5, with D unclear. CDR1 is MDHEN, CDR2 SYDVKM, per germline. Trimming removed 3 bases from V and 0 bases from J, with 21 bases in between. The CDR3 consists of 19 residues. The CDR3 is CASSFWVGLFAYSNQPQHF. The CDR3 DNA reads as TGTGCCAGCAGTTTTTGGGTGGGTCTATTTGCTTATAGCAATCAGCCCCAGCATTTT.

The chain is built from TRBV19 and TRBJ2-1, with D perhaps matching TRBD1 (5 bases). V was pared by 3 bases and J by 0 bases, with 9 bases between. CDR3 size: 15 residues. Germline CDR1 and CDR2: LNHDA and SQIVND (reference sequence). The DNA for the CDR3 is TGTGCCAGTAGTATCCCAACAGGCTCCTACAATGAGCAGTTCTTC. It translates to CASSIPTGSYNEQFF.